The 25 T cell receptor beta chains below were found in one sample sequenced in a study of cytomegalovirus exposure and HLA in healthy donors. Use of 60 Vbeta and 13 Jbeta primers characterized the PCR. Using immunoSEQ multiplex PCR, the repertoire was profiled, and TCRdb retains in-frame clones only, with some absent. The sample data list some 130,000 clones. Sequenced material: PBMCs. These receptors came from a woman aged 40 to 50 in good health and CMV-seropositive.

The chain couples TRBV2 to TRBJ2-5; 7 bases align to TRBD1. The germline CDR1 and CDR2 sequences are SNHLY and FYNNEI. V lost 1 base and J lost 5; bases outside the gene matches: 4. CDR3 size: 14 residues. CDR3 sequence (DNA): TGTGCCAGCAGTGAAGGGACAGGCGGGGAGACCCAGTACTTC. Residues: CASSEGTGGETQYF.

V is TRBV14 and J is TRBJ2-7; possible D gene TRBD2, 6 bases. The CDR3 consists of 17 residues. CDR1 is SGHDN, CDR2 FVKESK, per germline. V was pared by 1 base and J by 5 bases, with 21 bases between. CDR3 loop: CASSQAAQWEDLDEQYF. The CDR3 DNA follows: TGTGCCAGCAGCCAAGCTGCCCAGTGGGAGGATCTTGACGAGCAGTACTTC. Full variable domain (outside the CDR3, taken from reference TRBV14 and TRBJ2-7): EAGVTQFPSHSVIEKGQTVTLRCDPISGHDNLYWYRRVMGKEIKFLLHFVKESKQDESGMPNNRFLAERTGGTYSTLKVQPAELEDSGVYFCASSQAAQWEDLDEQYFGPGTRLTVT.

The chain has TRBV2 and TRBJ1-3; 11 nucleotides agree with TRBD1. This CDR3 comprises 18 residues. V shed 4 bases and J 3 bases; nucleotides not matched to a gene: 11. The germline V gene has CDR1 SNHLY and CDR2 FYNNEI. Here the CDR3 reads CASSGRTGGPAGGNTIYF. CDR3 bases: TGTGCCAGCAGTGGCCGGACAGGGGGCCCCGCAGGTGGAAACACCATATATTTT.

V and J are TRBV5-1 and TRBJ2-1; 10 bases are a match to TRBD2. The V gene's germline CDR1 is SGHRS and CDR2 YFSETQ. This CDR3 has 15 residues. V lost 0 bases to trimming and J lost 8 bases; unmatched junction nucleotides: 5. As DNA, the CDR3 is TGCGCCAGCAGCTTGGGTCTAGCGGGAGTCGATGAGCAGTTCTTC. This sequence encodes CASSLGLAGVDEQFF.

The rearrangement links TRBV30 to TRBJ1-2; 7 bases align to TRBD1. CDR1 and CDR2 (germline): GTSNPN, SVGIG (reference sequence). The CDR3 is 13 amino acids. The V segment lost 3 bases and the J segment 4 bases; nucleotides outside the gene matches: 5. CDR3 sequence (DNA): TGTGCCTGGAGCCTCACAGGGGTCTATGGCTACACCTTC. Protein product: CAWSLTGVYGYTF.

The rearrangement links TRBV11-2 to TRBJ1-1, with TRBD1 identical over 9 bases. Germline-derived CDR1 and CDR2 are SGHAT and FQNNGV. J gave up 0 bases and V 1 base, and 6 bases lay outside the gene matches. The CDR3 has 17 amino acids. Written as DNA, the CDR3 is TGTGCCAGCAGCTTAGCGCCGGGACAGGGATTGAACACTGAAGCTTTCTTT. Protein sequence: CASSLAPGQGLNTEAFF.

This rearrangement joins TRBV28 to TRBJ2-2, with 10 bases identical to TRBD1. Looked up from germline, CDR1 is MDHEN and CDR2 is SYDVKM. With V trimmed by 5 bases and J by 3 bases, 3 bases remained unmatched. This CDR3 contains 15 residues. CDR3 sequence reads: CASSTGTGDTGELFF. The CDR3 DNA sequence: TGTGCCAGCAGTACCGGGACAGGGGACACCGGGGAGCTGTTTTTT. Combining the CDR3 with reference TRBV28 and TRBJ2-2 gives the whole variable domain DVKVTQSSRYLVKRTGEKVFLECVQDMDHENMFWYRQDPGLGLRLIYFSYDVKMKEKGDIPEGYSVSREKKERFSLILESASTNQTSMYLCASSTGTGDTGELFFGEGSRLTVL.

The rearrangement joins TRBV6-5 to TRBJ2-6, with 7 bases matching TRBD2. The J segment lost 3 bases and the V segment lost 6 bases, leaving 2 bases of the junction unmatched. This CDR3 comprises 14 residues. Germline CDR1 MNHEY, CDR2 SVGAGI. This chain's CDR3 is CASRSGGGANVLTF. CDR3 coding DNA: TGTGCCAGCAGATCGGGGGGTGGGGCCAACGTCCTGACTTTC.

This chain connects TRBV11-2 to TRBJ1-5; no clear D. Germline V CDR1 and CDR2: SGHAT, FQNNGV. V was pared by 5 bases and J by 0 bases, with 8 bases between. There are 14 residues in the CDR3. The CDR3, as DNA: TGTGCCAGCAGCCCTCAGGTTAGCAATCAGCCCCAGCATTTT. This sequence encodes CASSPQVSNQPQHF.

The CDR3 nucleotides read TGTGCCAGCAGTGCAAATTCACCCCTCCACTTT. This gives the protein CASSANSPLHF. The chain joins TRBV2 to TRBJ1-6, with unresolved D. Germline lookup yields CDR1 SNHLY and CDR2 FYNNEI. The V gene lost 4 bases and the J gene lost 7 bases, with 2 bases spanning the gap. The CDR3 totals 11 residues.

The chain carries TRBV7-2 and TRBJ1-5; no reliable D call. Trimming removed 5 bases from V and 0 bases from J, with 14 bases in between. This CDR3 has 16 amino acids. Germline assignment: CDR1 SGHTA and CDR2 FQGNSA. The chain's CDR3 is CASSPPGGYSNQPQHF. CDR3 nucleotide sequence: TGTGCCAGCAGCCCCCCGGGTGGGTATAGCAATCAGCCCCAGCATTTT.

The rearrangement uses TRBV25-1 and TRBJ2-5, with 10 bases identical to TRBD2. Germline CDR1 is MGHDK and CDR2 is SYGVNS. With V trimmed by 3 bases and J by 5 bases, 6 bases remained unmatched. The CDR3 is 15 residues long. CDR3 region: CASSERLAGMETQYF. CDR3 nucleotide sequence: TGTGCCAGCAGTGAGAGACTAGCGGGTATGGAGACCCAGTACTTC. Using reference TRBV25-1 and TRBJ2-5 for the parts outside the CDR3, the full variable domain is EADIYQTPRYLVIGTGKKITLECSQTMGHDKMYWYQQDPGMELHLIHYSYGVNSTEKGDLSSESTVSRIRTEHFPLTLESARPSHTSQYLCASSERLAGMETQYFGPGTRLLVL.

This chain joins TRBV27 and TRBJ2-7; tentatively, D is TRBD1 (6 bases). V was pared by 7 bases and J by 6 bases, with 16 bases between. Germline V CDR1 and CDR2: MNHEY, SMNVEV (reference sequence). This CDR3 comprises 13 residues. CDR3 bases: TGTGCCAGCACCTACAGGGTCGGCGTCGAGCAGTACTTC. It translates to CASTYRVGVEQYF.

The CDR3 region has the DNA TGTGCCAGCAGGACGTCTAGCGGGAGGGGAAATGAGCAGTTCTTC. This codes for CASRTSSGRGNEQFF. The chain has TRBV27 and TRBJ2-1, with TRBD2 matching over 12 bases. Looked up from germline, CDR1 is MNHEY and CDR2 is SMNVEV (reference sequence). CDR3 length equals 15 residues. V gave up 6 bases and J gave up 7 bases; unmatched junction bases: 7.

This rearrangement joins TRBV6-6 to TRBJ1-5; the D is unclear. CDR1 is MNHNY and CDR2 is SVGAGI in the germline V gene (reference sequence). CDR3 size: 14 residues. V was clipped by 0 bases and J by 7 bases, with 10 bases between them. The CDR3: CASSYSEPGQPQHF. CDR3 bases: TGTGCCAGCAGTTACTCGGAACCGGGGCAGCCCCAGCATTTT.

This chain connects TRBV19 to TRBJ2-7; TRBD2 agrees at 7 bases. This CDR3 is built from 14 residues. Per germline, CDR1 LNHDA and CDR2 SQIVND (reference sequence). Trimming removed 4 bases from V and 2 bases from J; junction bases left unmatched: 5. In DNA form, the CDR3 reads TGTGCCAGTAGTAACAGACGGGGGGCCTACGAGCAGTACTTC. Its translation is CASSNRRGAYEQYF.

The chain carries TRBV21-1 and TRBJ2-3; the table gives TRBD2 as D, unverified against the DNA. TRBV21-1 is listed as a pseudogene. The CDR3 extends over 15 amino acids. In DNA, the CDR3 is TGTGCCAGCAGCAAAGACCCGGGTCACACAGATACGCAGTATTTT. Its translation is CASSKDPGHTDTQYF.

V usage is TRBV9 and J usage is TRBJ2-2, with 10 bases lining up with TRBD1. CDR1 and CDR2 from the germline V gene are SGDLS and YYNGEE. CDR3 size: 14 residues. V lost 4 bases and J lost 5; bases outside the gene matches: 2. The CDR3: CASSTGQGTGELFF. The CDR3 DNA is TGTGCCAGCAGCACGGGACAGGGGACCGGGGAGCTGTTTTTT.

This chain uses TRBV6-5 with TRBJ2-1; D perhaps matches TRBD1 (5 bases). The CDR3 spans 14 residues. Trimming removed 5 bases from V and 7 bases from J, with 15 bases in between. Looked up from germline, CDR1 is MNHEY and CDR2 is SVGAGI. The CDR3 region is CASSDLYDRNEQFF. CDR3 DNA sequence: TGTGCCAGCAGTGACCTATATGACAGAAATGAGCAGTTCTTC.

V usage is TRBV7-2 and J usage is TRBJ1-2; D is ambiguous. The germline V gene has CDR1 SGHTA and CDR2 FQGNSA. The CDR3 covers 13 residues. V gave up 11 bases and J gave up 4 bases, with 17 bases separating them. The CDR3 nucleotides read TGTGCCCTATGGGCGGGCGCGGGCTATGGCTACACCTTC. Protein sequence: CALWAGAGYGYTF.

The rearrangement uses TRBV12-2 and TRBJ2-3; the table's D gene call, TRBD2, was not cross checked with the DNA. TRBV12-2 is given as a pseudogene. This CDR3 is 20 amino acids long. The CDR3 sequence: CASRLEWGSPSGSGADTQYF. CDR3 DNA sequence: TGTGCAAGTCGCCTGGAGTGGGGGAGTCCTAGCGGGAGCGGGGCAGATACGCAGTATTTT.

The chain employs TRBV5-6 and TRBJ2-3, with D possibly being TRBD2 (5 bases). The germline V gene encodes CDR1 SGHDT and CDR2 YYEEEE. CDR3 length equals 16 residues. Trimming took off 1 base at V and 2 bases at J, with 14 bases between the two ends. In DNA form, the CDR3 reads TGTGCCAGCAGCTTGCCCCCGGGAACCCCCACAGATACGCAGTATTTT. Translating it yields CASSLPPGTPTDTQYF.

J is TRBJ2-3 and V is TRBV5-4; 7 bases match TRBD2. Germline V gene sequence: CDR1 SGHNT, CDR2 YYREEE (reference sequence). The junction had 11 bases not matched to a gene; V was cut back by 2 bases and J by 11 bases. This CDR3 contains 14 residues. CDR3: CASSFLEGGPKQYF. The CDR3 DNA follows: TGTGCCAGCAGCTTTCTCGAGGGAGGGCCAAAGCAGTATTTT.

As for this clone: Without the conserved terminal phenylalanine or tryptophan, this CDR3 likely stems from a read error. The genes are TRBV28 and TRBJ1-5; 7 bases fit TRBD1. Germline CDR1 MDHEN, CDR2 SYDVKM. After removal of 4 bases from V and 4 bases from J, the junction contained 1 base not matched to a gene. The CDR3 has 13 residues. CDR3 residues: CASSYRGNQPQHS. Written as DNA, the CDR3 is TGTGCCAGCAGTTACAGGGGAAATCAGCCCCAGCATTCT.

The CDR3 DNA reads as TGTGCCAGCAGTTGGGACAGGGCGGACACTGAAGCTTTCTTT. This encodes CASSWDRADTEAFF. This chain uses TRBV27 with TRBJ1-1, with 9 bases aligning to TRBD1. This CDR3 comprises 14 residues. Per the germline V gene, CDR1 is MNHEY and CDR2 is SMNVEV (reference sequence). Germline trimming cut 4 bases from V and 3 bases from J; bases unmatched to any gene: 3.